This T cell receptor (beta chain) was documented in a study of cytomegalovirus exposure and HLA in healthy donors. This PCR relied on a set of 60 Vbeta primers and 13 Jbeta primers. Sequencing was performed with immunoSEQ multiplex PCR; in TCRdb, only in-frame clones are kept and a portion is missing. This repertoire shows about 200,000 clones, approximately 70% found once; its top ten account for about 1.7%. The source is a woman aged 25 to 39 in good health and CMV-seronegative. Source material: PBMCs.

CDR3 protein: CASSLGGGRGDLYEQYF. In nucleotides, the CDR3 is TGCGCCAGCAGTCTGGGAGGAGGGCGGGGGGACCTCTACGAGCAGTACTTC. The chain combines TRBV5-1 with TRBJ2-7, with 8 bases that match TRBD2. Germline V gene data show CDR1 as SGHRS and CDR2 as YFSETQ. The CDR3 is 17 residues long. The V and J ends lost 5 bases and 3 bases, in that order; junction bases with no gene match: 16.